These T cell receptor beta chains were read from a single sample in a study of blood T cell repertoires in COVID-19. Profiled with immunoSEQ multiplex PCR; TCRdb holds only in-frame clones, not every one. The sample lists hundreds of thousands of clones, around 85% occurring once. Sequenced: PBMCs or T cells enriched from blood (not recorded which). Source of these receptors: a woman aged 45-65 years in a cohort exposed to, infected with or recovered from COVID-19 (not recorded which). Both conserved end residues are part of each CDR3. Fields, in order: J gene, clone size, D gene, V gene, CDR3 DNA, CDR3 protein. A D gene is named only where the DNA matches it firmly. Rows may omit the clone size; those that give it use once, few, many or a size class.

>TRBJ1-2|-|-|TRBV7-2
TGTGCCAGCAGCTTAGCCGGGAGCGACTATGGCTACACCTTC
CASSLAGSDYGYTF
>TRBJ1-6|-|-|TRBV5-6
TGTGCCAGCAGCTTGAGAGCGATGGAGAATTCACCCCTCCACTTT
CASSLRAMENSPLHF
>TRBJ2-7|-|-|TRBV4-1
TGCGCCAGCAGCCAAGACAGAACCTACGAGCAGTACTTC
CASSQDRTYEQYF
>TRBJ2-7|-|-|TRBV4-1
TGCGCCAGCAGCCCCAACAGGGACTCCTACGAGCAGTACTTC
CASSPNRDSYEQYF
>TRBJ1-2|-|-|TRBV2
TGTGCCAGCAGTGAACGGGCAGGGTATGGCTACACCTTC
CASSERAGYGYTF
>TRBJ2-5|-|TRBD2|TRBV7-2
TGTGCCAGCAGCCCTACTAGCGGGGGGGCGGGGACCCAGTACTTC
CASSPTSGGAGTQYF
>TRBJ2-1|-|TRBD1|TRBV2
TGTGCCAGCAACCCCGACAGGGGATCCTACAATGAGCAGTTCTTC
CASNPDRGSYNEQFF
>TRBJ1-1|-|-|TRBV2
TGTGCCAGCAGTCGCCAGACAGGCAGCACTGAAGCTTTCTTT
CASSRQTGSTEAFF
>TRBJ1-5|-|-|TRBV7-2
TGTGCCAGCACTCTAGTACAGGGAGATCAGCCCCAGCATTTT
CASTLVQGDQPQHF
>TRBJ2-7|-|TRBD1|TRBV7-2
TGTGCCAGCAGCCCATTCATAGGACAGGGCTACGAGCAGTACTTC
CASSPFIGQGYEQYF
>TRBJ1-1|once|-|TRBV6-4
TGTGCCAGCAGAGGCGGGTCGGACACTGAAGCTTTCTTT
CASRGGSDTEAFF
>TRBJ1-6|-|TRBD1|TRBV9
TGTGCCAGCAGCGCTCGGGACAGGATGAGCTCCTATAATTCACCCCTCCACTTT
CASSARDRMSSYNSPLHF
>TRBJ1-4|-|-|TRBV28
TGTGCCAGCAGTTTATGGGTTAGGGGTCGAGAAAAACTGTTTTTT
CASSLWVRGREKLFF
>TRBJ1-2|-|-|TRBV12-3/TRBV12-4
TGTGCCAGCAGTTTAAACAGGGTCTATGGCTACACCTTC
CASSLNRVYGYTF
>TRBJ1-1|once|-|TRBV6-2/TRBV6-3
TGTGCCAGCAGTTACACGCGGCGGACAGAGGTGGGTGCTGAAGCTTTCTTT
CASSYTRRTEVGAEAFF
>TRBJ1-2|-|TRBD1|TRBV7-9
TGTGCCAGCAGCCCGAAACGGGCACAGGGGACTAACTATGGCTACACCTTC
CASSPKRAQGTNYGYTF
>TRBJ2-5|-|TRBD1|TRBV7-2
TGTGCCAGCAGCTTAAAGTACTCAGGGGGCGAGGGCCAAGAGACCCAGTACTTC
CASSLKYSGGEGQETQYF
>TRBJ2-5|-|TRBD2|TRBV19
TGTGCCAGTAAAGGTCGCGTTCCGGGGACTAGCGGAAAGAAAGAAGAGACCCAGTACTTC
CASKGRVPGTSGKKEETQYF
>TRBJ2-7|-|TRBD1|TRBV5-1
TGCGCCAGCAGCTCGGGACAGCCAAGCTACGAGCAGTACTTC
CASSSGQPSYEQYF
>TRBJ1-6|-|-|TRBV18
TGTGCCAGCTCGGGACAACCGCGTTTTAGTAATTCACCCCTCCACTTT
CASSGQPRFSNSPLHF
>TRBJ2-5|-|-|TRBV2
TGTGCCAGCAGTTTCGAAGAGACCCAGTACTTC
CASSFEETQYF
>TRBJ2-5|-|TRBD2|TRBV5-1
TGCGCCAGCAGCGGACAACCGCGGGGGGCCCCGGGAGAGACCCAGTACTTC
CASSGQPRGAPGETQYF
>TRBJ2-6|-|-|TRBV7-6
TGTGCCAGCAGGAGGGAACACTCTGGGGCCAACGTCCTGACTTTC
CASRREHSGANVLTF
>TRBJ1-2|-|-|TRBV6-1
TGTGCCAGCAGTGATCCCGGACAACCGTATGGCTACACCTTC
CASSDPGQPYGYTF
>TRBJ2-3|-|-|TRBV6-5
TGTGCCAGCAGCCCAACCTACTACACAGATACGCAGTATTTT
CASSPTYYTDTQYF
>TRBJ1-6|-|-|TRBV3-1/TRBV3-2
TGTGCCAGCAGCCCCGGTCTGAGGGTCTATAATTCACCCCTCCACTTT
CASSPGLRVYNSPLHF
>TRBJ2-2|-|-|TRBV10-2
TGCGCCAGCAGTTCGACAAGAATTAACACCGGGGAGCTGTTTTTT
CASSSTRINTGELFF
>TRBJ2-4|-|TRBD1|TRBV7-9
TGTGCCAGCACGGGGGACAGGGGGTTAGCGGCCAAAAACATTCAGTACTTC
CASTGDRGLAAKNIQYF
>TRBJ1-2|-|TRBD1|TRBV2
TGTGCCAGCAGAGACGGACAGGGGGAAGCCTATGGCTACACCTTC
CASRDGQGEAYGYTF
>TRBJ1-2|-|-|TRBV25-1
TGTGCCAGCAGCTTCGCCAGCGACTATGGCTACACCTTC
CASSFASDYGYTF
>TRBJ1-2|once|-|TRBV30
TGTGCCTGGATTACAGGCTCCTATGGCTACACCTTC
CAWITGSYGYTF
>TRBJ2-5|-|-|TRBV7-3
TGTGCCAGCAGCACCCAAGGAGGGGTCCTAGGACAAGAGACCCAGTACTTC
CASSTQGGVLGQETQYF
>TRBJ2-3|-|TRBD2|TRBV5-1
TGCGCCAGCAGCCCGCATAGCGGGGGGCGCCAGTACGGGCAGTATTTT
CASSPHSGGRQYGQYF
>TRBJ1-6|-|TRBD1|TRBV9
TGTGCCAGCAGCGACCGGACAGGGGGTGGTTATTCACCCCTCCACTTT
CASSDRTGGGYSPLHF
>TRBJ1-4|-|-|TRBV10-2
TGCGCCAGCAGTGATCGGGTATGGGAAAAACTGTTTTTT
CASSDRVWEKLFF
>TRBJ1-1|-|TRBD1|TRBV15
TGTGCCACCAGCAGGAGACAGGGGAACACTGAAGCTTTCTTT
CATSRRQGNTEAFF
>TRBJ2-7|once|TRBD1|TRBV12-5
TGTGCTAGTGGTTTGGTACAAGGATACACGACAGGGTACGAGCAGTACTTC
CASGLVQGYTTGYEQYF
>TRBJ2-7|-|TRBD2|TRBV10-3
TGTGCCATCAGGAGAGCAGGGACTACCTCCTACGAGCAGTACTTC
CAIRRAGTTSYEQYF
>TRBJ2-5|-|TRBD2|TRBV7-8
TGTGCCAGCAGCTTAATAACTAGCGGGGGGACAAAGACCCAGTACTTC
CASSLITSGGTKTQYF
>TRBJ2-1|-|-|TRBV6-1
TGTGCCAGCAGTGAGCTAAATGAGCAGTTCTTC
CASSELNEQFF